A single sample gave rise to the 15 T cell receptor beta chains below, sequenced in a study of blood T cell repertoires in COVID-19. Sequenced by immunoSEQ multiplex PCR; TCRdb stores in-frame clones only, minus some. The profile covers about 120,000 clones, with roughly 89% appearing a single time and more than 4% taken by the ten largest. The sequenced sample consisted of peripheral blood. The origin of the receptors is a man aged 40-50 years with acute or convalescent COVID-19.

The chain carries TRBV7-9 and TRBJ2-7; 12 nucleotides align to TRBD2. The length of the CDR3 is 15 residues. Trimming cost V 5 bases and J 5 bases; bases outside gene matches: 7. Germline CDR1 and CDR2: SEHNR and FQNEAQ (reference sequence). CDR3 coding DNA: TGTGCCAGCAGCCCCCCTAGCGGGGGGGATAACGAGCAGTACTTC. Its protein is CASSPPSGGDNEQYF.

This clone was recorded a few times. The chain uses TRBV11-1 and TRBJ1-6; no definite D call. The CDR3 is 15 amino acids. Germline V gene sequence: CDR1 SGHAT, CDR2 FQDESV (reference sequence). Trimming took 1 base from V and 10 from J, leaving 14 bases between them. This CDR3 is CASSLGGGQSSPLHF. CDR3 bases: TGTGCCAGCAGCTTAGGGGGAGGCCAATCGTCACCCCTCCACTTT.

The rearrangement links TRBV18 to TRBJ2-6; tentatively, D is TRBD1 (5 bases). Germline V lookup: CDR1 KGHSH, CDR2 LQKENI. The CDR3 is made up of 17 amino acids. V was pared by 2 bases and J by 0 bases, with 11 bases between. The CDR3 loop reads CASSPTGHSSGANVLTF. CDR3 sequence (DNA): TGTGCCAGCTCACCAACAGGTCATAGCTCTGGGGCCAACGTCCTGACTTTC.

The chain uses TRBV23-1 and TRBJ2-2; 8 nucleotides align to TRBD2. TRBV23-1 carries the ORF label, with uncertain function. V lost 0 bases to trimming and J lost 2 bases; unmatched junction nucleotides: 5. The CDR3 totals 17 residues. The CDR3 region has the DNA TGCGCCAGCAGTCAATCGGACGGGGGGGCCAACACCGGGGAGCTGTTTTTT. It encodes CASSQSDGGANTGELFF.

DNA of the CDR3: TGTGCCTGGAGTCCGGGGAACGAGCAGTACTTC. Translating gives CAWSPGNEQYF. This chain links TRBV30 with TRBJ2-7; D is possibly TRBD2 (5 bases). This CDR3 is built from 11 residues. With 2 bases removed from V and 5 bases from J, the gap between germline ends came to 7 bases. Per the germline V gene, CDR1 is GTSNPN and CDR2 is SVGIG (reference sequence). Looking up the rest from reference TRBV30 and TRBJ2-7 gives the full variable domain: SQTIHQWPATLVQPVGSPLSLECTVEGTSNPNLYWYRQAAGRGLQLLFYSVGIGQISSEVPQNLSASRPQDRQFILSSKKLLLSDSGFYLCAWSPGNEQYFGPGTRLTVT.

CDR3 sequence: CASSQQGAQEKLFF. The CDR3 DNA reads TGTGCCAGCAGCCAACAGGGGGCGCAAGAAAAACTGTTTTTT. The chain uses TRBV3-1 (or the pseudogene TRBV3-2) and TRBJ1-4; TRBD1 matches at 8 bases. This CDR3 is 14 amino acids long. Germline assignment: CDR1 LGHDT and CDR2 YNNKEL (reference sequence). V shed 2 bases, J shed 8 bases, and the junction held 4 bases outside the gene matches.

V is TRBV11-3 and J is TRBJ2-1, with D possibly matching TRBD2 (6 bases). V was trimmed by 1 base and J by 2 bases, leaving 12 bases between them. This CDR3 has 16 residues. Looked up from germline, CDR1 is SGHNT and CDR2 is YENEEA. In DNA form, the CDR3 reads TGTGCCAGCAGCTTAGCTACGGGAGTAGCCTACAATGAGCAGTTCTTC. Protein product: CASSLATGVAYNEQFF.

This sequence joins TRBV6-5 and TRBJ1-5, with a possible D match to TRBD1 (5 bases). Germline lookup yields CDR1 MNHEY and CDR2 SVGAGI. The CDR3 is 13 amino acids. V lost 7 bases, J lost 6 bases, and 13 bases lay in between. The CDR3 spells CASIRVGTQPQHF. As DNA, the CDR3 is TGTGCCAGCATCAGGGTAGGCACTCAGCCCCAGCATTTT.

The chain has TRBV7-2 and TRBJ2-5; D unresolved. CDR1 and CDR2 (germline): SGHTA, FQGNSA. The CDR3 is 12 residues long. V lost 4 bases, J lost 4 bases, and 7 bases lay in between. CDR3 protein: CASSSIRETQYF. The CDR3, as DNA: TGTGCCAGCAGCTCTATTCGAGAGACCCAGTACTTC.

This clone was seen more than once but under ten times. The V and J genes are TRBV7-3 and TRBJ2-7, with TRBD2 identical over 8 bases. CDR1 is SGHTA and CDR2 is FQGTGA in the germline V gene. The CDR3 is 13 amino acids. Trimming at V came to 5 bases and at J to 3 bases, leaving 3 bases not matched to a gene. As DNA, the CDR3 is TGTGCCAGCAGCCCGGCGGGAGGCTACGAGCAGTACTTC. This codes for CASSPAGGYEQYF.

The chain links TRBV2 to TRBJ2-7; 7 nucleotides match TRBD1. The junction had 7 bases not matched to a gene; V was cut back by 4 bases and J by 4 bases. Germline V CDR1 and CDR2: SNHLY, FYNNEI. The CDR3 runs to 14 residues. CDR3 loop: CASSVGRGRYEQYF. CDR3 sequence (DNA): TGTGCCAGCAGTGTAGGCAGGGGGAGATACGAGCAGTACTTC.

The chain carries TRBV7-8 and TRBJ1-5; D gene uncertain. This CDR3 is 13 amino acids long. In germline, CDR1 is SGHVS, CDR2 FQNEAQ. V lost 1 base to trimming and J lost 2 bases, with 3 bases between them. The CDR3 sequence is CASSLVGNQPQHF. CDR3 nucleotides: TGTGCCAGCAGCTTAGTAGGCAATCAGCCCCAGCATTTT.

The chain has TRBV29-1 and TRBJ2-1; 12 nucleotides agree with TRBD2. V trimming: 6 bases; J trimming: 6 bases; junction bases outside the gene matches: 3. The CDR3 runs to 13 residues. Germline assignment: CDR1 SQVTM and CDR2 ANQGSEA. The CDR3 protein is CSVSTSGGNEQFF. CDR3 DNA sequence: TGCAGCGTGTCGACTAGCGGGGGCAATGAGCAGTTCTTC.

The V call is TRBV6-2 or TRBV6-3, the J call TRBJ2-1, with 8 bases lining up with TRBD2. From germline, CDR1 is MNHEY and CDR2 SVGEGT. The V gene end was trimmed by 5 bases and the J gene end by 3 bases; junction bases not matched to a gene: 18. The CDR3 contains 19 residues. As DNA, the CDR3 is TGTGCCAGCAGTACCTCTCCAGCGGGGGCCCTAGGCTACTACAATGAGCAGTTCTTC. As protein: CASSTSPAGALGYYNEQFF.

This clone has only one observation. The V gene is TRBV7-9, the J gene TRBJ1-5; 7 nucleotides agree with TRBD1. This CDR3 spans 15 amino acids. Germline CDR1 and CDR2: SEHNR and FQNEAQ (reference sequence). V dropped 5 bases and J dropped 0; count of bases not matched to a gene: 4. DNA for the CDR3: TGTGCCAGCAGCCCTCAGGGGGGTAGCAATCAGCCCCAGCATTTT. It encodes CASSPQGGSNQPQHF.